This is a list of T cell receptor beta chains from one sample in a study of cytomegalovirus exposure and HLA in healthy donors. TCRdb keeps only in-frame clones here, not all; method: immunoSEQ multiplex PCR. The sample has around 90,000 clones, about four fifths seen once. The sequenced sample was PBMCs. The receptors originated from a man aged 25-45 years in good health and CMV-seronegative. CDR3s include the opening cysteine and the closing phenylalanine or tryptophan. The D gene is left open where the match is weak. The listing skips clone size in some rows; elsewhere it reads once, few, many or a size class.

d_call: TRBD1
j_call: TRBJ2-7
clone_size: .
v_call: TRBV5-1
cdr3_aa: CASSFGQAYEQYF
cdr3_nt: TGCGCCAGCAGCTTCGGACAGGCCTACGAGCAGTACTTC

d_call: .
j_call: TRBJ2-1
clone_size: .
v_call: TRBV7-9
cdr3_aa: CASSLAESSYNEQFF
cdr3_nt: TGTGCCAGCAGCTTAGCGGAGAGCTCCTACAATGAGCAGTTCTTC

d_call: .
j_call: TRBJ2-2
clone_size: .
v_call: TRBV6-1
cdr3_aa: CASRPLNSAGELFF
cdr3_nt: TGTGCCAGCAGGCCCTTGAATAGCGCCGGGGAGCTGTTTTTT

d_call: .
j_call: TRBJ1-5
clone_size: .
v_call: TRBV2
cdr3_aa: CASSGLRTASNQPQHF
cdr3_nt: TGTGCCAGCAGTGGATTAAGGACAGCTTCCAATCAGCCCCAGCATTTT

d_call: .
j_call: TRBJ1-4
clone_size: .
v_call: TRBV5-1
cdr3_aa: CASSLGRGYNEKLFF
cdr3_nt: TGCGCCAGCAGCTTGGGAAGAGGGTATAATGAAAAACTGTTTTTT

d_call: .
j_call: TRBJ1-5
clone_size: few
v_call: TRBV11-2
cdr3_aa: CASSLEGGAGNQPQHF
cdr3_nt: TGTGCCAGCAGCTTAGAGGGAGGGGCGGGCAATCAGCCCCAGCATTTT

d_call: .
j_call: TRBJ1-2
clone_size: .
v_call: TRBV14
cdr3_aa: CASSQWSYGYTF
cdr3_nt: TGTGCCAGCAGCCAATGGAGCTATGGCTACACCTTC

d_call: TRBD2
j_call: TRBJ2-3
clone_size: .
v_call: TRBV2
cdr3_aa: CASSEALQASGSTDTQYF
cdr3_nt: TGTGCCAGCAGTGAAGCGCTTCAGGCTAGCGGGAGCACAGATACGCAGTATTTT

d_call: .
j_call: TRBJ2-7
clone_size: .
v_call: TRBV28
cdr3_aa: CASSLTAPYEQYF
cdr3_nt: TGTGCCAGCAGTTTGACAGCGCCCTACGAGCAGTACTTC

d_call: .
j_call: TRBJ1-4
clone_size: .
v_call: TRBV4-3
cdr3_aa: CASSQNGQGEKLFF
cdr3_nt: TGCGCCAGCAGCCAAAACGGACAAGGGGAAAAACTGTTTTTT

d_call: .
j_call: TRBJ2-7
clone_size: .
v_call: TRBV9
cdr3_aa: CASSVGQARSYEQYF
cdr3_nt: TGTGCCAGCAGCGTAGGACAGGCACGCTCCTACGAGCAGTACTTC

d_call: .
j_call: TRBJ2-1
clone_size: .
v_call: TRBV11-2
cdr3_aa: CASSASVAVYNEQFF
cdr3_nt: TGTGCCAGCAGCGCATCCGTAGCGGTCTACAATGAGCAGTTCTTC

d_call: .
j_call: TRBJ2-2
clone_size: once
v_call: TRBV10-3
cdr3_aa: CAIRPTSTQAGTGELFF
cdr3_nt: TGTGCCATCAGACCGACTTCTACCCAGGCAGGGACCGGGGAGCTGTTTTTT

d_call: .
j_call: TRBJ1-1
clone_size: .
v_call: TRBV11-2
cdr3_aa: CASSLVEGSWTEAFF
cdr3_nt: TGTGCCAGCAGCTTAGTCGAGGGCTCTTGGACTGAAGCTTTCTTT

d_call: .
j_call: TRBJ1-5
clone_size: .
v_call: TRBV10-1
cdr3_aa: CASSESDNQPQHF
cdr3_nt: TGCGCCAGCAGTGAGAGCGATAATCAGCCCCAGCATTTT